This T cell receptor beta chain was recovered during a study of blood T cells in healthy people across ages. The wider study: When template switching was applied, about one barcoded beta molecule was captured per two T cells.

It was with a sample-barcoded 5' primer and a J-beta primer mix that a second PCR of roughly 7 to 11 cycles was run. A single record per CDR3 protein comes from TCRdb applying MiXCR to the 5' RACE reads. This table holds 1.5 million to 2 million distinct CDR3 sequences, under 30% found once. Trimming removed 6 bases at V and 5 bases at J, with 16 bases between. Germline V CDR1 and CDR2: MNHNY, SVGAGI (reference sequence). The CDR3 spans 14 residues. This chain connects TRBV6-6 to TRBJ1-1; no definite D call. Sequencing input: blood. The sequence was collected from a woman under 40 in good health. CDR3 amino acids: CASSPRTPGTEAFF. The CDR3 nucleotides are TGTGCCAGCAGCCCGCGGACCCCGGGGACTGAAGCTTTCTTT.